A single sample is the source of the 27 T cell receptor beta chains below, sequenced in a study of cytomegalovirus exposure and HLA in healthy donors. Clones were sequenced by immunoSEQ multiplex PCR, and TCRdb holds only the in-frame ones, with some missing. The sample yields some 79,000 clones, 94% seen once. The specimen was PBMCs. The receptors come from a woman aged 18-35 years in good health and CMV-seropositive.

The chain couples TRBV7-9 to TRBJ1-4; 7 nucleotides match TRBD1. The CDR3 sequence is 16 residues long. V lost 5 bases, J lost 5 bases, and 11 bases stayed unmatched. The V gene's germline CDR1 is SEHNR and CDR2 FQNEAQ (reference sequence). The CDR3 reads CASSLSPGQTNEKLFF. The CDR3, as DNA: TGTGCCAGCAGCCTTTCACCGGGACAGACAAATGAAAAACTGTTTTTT.

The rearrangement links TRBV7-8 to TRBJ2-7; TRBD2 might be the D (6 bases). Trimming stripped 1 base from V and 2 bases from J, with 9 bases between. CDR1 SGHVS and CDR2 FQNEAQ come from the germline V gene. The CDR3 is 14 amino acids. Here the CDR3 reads CASSLVGGAYEQYF. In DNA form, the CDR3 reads TGTGCCAGCAGCTTAGTGGGCGGGGCCTACGAGCAGTACTTC.

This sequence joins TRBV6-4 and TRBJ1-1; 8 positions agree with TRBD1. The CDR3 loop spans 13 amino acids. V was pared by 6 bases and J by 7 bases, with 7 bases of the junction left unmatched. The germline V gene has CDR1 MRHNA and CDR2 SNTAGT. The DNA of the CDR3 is TGTGCCAGCAGCCCCGGGACAGGCTTTGAAGCTTTCTTT. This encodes CASSPGTGFEAFF.

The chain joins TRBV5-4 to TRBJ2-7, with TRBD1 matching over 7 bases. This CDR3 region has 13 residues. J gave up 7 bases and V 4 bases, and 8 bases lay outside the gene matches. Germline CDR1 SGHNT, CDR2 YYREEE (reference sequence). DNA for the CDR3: TGTGCCAGCAGCCCGACAGGGATGTTAGAGCAGTACTTC. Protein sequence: CASSPTGMLEQYF.

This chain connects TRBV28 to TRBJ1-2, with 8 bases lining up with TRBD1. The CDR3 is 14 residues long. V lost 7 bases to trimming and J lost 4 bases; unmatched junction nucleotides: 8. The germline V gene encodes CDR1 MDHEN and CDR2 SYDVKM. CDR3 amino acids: CASTRNRGAYGYTF. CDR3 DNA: TGTGCCAGCACTAGGAACAGGGGGGCCTATGGCTACACCTTC.

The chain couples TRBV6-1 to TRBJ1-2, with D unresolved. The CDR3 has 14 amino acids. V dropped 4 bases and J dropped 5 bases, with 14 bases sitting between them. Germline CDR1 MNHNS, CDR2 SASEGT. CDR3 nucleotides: TGTGCCAGCAGTGTTTTGGACCTAGCATATGGCTACACCTTC. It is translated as CASSVLDLAYGYTF.

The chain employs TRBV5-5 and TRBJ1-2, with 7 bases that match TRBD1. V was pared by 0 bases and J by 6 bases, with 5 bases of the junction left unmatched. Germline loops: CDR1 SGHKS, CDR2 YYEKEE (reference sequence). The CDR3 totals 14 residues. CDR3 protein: CASSLARGLDGYTF. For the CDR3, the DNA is TGTGCCAGCAGCTTGGCTAGGGGGCTGGATGGCTACACCTTC.

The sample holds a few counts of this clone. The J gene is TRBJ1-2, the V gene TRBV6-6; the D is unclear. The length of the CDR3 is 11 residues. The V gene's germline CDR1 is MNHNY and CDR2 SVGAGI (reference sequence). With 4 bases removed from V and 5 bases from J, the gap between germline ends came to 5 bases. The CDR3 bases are TGTGCCAGCAGTTTCGTTTATGGCTACACCTTC. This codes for CASSFVYGYTF.

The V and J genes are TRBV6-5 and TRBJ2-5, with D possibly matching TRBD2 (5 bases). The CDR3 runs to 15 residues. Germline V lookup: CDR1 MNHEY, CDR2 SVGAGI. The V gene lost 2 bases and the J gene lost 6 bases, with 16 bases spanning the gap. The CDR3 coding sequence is TGTGCCAGCAGTTACCTCCGGGCCCCCGGGAAGACCCAGTACTTC. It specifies CASSYLRAPGKTQYF.

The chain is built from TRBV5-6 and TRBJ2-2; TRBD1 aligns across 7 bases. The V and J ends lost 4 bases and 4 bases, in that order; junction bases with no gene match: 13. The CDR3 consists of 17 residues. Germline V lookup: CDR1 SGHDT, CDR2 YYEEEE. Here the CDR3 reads CASSPGLRQGGTGELFF. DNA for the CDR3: TGTGCCAGCAGCCCAGGACTCAGACAGGGTGGCACCGGGGAGCTGTTTTTT.

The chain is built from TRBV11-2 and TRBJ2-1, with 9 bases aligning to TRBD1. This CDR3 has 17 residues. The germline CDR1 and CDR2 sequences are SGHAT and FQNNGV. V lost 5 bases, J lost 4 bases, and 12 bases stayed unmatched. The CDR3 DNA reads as TGTGCCAGCAGCCCACCGCCTGGGACAGGGTCTTACAATGAGCAGTTCTTC. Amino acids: CASSPPPGTGSYNEQFF.

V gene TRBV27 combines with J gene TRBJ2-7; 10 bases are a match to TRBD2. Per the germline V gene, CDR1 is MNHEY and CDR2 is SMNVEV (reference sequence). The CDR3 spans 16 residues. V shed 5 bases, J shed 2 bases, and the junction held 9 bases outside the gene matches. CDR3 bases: TGTGCCAGCAGTCTCATGCCTAGCGGGAGTACCTACGAGCAGTACTTC. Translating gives CASSLMPSGSTYEQYF.

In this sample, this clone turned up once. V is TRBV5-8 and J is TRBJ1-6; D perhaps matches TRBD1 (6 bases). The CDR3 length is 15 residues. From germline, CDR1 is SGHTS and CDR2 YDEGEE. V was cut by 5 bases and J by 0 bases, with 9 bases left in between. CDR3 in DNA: TGTGCCAGCAGGCAGGACAGCTCCTATAATTCACCCCTCCACTTT. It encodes CASRQDSSYNSPLHF.

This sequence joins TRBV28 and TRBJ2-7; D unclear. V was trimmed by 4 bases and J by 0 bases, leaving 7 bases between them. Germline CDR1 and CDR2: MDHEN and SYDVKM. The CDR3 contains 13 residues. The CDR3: CASSSQNSYEQYF. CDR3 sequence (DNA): TGTGCCAGCAGTTCACAGAACTCCTACGAGCAGTACTTC.

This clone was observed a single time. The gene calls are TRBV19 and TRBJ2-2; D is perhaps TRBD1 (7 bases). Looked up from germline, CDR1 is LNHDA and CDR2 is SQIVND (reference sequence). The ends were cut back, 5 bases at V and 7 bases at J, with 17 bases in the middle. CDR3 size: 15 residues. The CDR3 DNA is TGTGCCAGTAGTTTGGACGCCAGGGGGGTCGGGGAGCTGTTTTTT. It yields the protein CASSLDARGVGELFF.

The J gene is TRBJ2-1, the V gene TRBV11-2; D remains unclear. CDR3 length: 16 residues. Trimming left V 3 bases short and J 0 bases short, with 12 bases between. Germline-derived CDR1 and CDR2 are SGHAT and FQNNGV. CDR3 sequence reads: CASSFVTPSSYNEQFF. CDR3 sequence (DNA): TGTGCCAGCAGCTTTGTAACCCCGAGCTCCTACAATGAGCAGTTCTTC.

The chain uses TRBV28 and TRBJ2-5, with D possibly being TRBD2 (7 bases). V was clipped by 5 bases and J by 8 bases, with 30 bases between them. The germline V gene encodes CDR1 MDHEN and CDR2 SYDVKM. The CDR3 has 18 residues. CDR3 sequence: CASSTRFQRGGIQGTQYF. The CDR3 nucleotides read TGTGCCAGCAGTACCAGGTTCCAGAGGGGGGGTATCCAAGGAACCCAGTACTTC.

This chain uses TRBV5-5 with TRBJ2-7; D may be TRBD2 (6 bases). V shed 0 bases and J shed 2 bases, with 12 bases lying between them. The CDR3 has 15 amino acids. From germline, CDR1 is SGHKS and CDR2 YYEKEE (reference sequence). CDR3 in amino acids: CASSLVPSVAYEQYF. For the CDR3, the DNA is TGTGCCAGCAGCTTGGTCCCTAGCGTAGCCTACGAGCAGTACTTC. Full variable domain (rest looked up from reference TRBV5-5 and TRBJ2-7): DAGVTQSPTHLIKTRGQQVTLRCSPISGHKSVSWYQQVLGQGPQFIFQYYEKEERGRGNFPDRFSARQFPNYSSELNVNALLLGDSALYLCASSLVPSVAYEQYFGPGTRLTVT.

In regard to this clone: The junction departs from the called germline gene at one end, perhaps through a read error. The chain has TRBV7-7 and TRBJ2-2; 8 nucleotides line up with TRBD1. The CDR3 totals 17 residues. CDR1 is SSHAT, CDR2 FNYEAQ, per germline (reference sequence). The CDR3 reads CASSLGGQASNTGELFF. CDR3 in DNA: TGTGCTAGCAGCTTAGGGGGACAGGCCTCGAACACCGGGGAGCTGTTTTTT.

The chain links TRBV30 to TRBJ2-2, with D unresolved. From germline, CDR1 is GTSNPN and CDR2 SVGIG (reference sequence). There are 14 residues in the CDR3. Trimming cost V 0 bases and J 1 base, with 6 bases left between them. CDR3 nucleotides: TGTGCCTGGAGTGTCCGCAGGAACACCGGGGAGCTGTTTTTT. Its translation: CAWSVRRNTGELFF.

The CDR3 DNA follows: TGTGCCAGCAGTTTAGCGGGGTGGAACACCGGGGAGCTGTTTTTT. It specifies CASSLAGWNTGELFF. The V and J genes are TRBV28 and TRBJ2-2, with TRBD2 as a possible D gene (6 bases). From germline, CDR1 is MDHEN and CDR2 SYDVKM. CDR3 length equals 15 residues. Trimming stripped 2 bases from V and 1 base from J, with 8 bases between.

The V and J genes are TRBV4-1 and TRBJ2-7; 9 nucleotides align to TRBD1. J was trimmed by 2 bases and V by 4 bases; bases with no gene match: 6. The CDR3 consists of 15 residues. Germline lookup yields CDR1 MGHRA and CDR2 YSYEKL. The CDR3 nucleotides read TGCGCCAGCAGCCCCGGACAGGGGCCTACCTACGAGCAGTACTTC. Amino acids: CASSPGQGPTYEQYF.

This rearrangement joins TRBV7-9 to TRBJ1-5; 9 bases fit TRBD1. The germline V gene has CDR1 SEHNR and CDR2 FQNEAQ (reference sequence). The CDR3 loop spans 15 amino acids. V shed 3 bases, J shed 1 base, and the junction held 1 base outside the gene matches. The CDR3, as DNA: TGTGCCAGCAGCTTCGGGACAGGGAGCAATCAGCCCCAGCATTTT. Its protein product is CASSFGTGSNQPQHF.

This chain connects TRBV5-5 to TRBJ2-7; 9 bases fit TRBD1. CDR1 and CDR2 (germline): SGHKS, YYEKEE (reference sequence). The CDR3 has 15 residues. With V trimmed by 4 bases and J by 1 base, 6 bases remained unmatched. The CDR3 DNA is TGTGCCAGCAGCCGGGGACAGGGTCTGTCCTACGAGCAGTACTTC. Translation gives CASSRGQGLSYEQYF. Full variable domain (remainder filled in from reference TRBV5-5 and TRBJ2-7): DAGVTQSPTHLIKTRGQQVTLRCSPISGHKSVSWYQQVLGQGPQFIFQYYEKEERGRGNFPDRFSARQFPNYSSELNVNALLLGDSALYLCASSRGQGLSYEQYFGPGTRLTVT.

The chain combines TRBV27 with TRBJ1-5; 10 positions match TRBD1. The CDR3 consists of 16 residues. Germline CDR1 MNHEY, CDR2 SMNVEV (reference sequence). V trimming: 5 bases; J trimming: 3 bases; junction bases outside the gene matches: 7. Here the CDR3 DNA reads TGTGCCAGCAGTACGGGACAGGGGTATTTCAATCAGCCCCAGCATTTT. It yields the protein CASSTGQGYFNQPQHF.

This chain's CDR3 is CAWSKSGNYGYTF. The CDR3 nucleotides are TGTGCCTGGAGTAAGTCGGGGAACTATGGCTACACCTTC. The J gene is TRBJ1-2, the V gene TRBV30, with no clear D. This CDR3 spans 13 amino acids. The germline CDR1 and CDR2 sequences are GTSNPN and SVGIG (reference sequence). The V end lost 2 bases, the J end lost 2 bases, and 9 bases lay between the germline ends.

The CDR3 DNA follows: TGCGCCAGCAGCCATAAAGGACAGGGTTTGAACACTGAAGCTTTCTTT. Translating gives CASSHKGQGLNTEAFF. V and J are TRBV5-1 and TRBJ1-1, with 8 bases lining up with TRBD1. Germline values: CDR1 SGHRS, CDR2 YFSETQ. The junction had 8 bases not matched to a gene; V was cut back by 4 bases and J by 0 bases. The CDR3 loop spans 16 amino acids.